This TCR beta chain derives from a study of blood T cell repertoires in COVID-19. About the research overall: The United States, Italy and Spain supplied acute and convalescent COVID-19 samples.

For this clone: Other DNA sequences in this specimen translate into the identical CDR3.

As originally analysed: Reference gene primer amplification gave nucleated cell count estimates. Data came from immunoSEQ multiplex PCR; TCRdb stores just in-frame clones and leaves some out. V and J calls and clone size are copied from that table; D and trimming were computed from the DNA. The table shows 150,000 to 200,000 clones, with 65% to 85% occurring only once. This CDR3 region has 13 residues. V lost 7 bases and J lost 5, with 12 bases in between. The germline CDR1 and CDR2 sequences are LNHDA and SQIVND (reference sequence). This sequence originates from a man between 60 and 75 years old with active or convalescent COVID-19. Sample: peripheral blood. The chain recombines TRBV19 with TRBJ1-5; tentatively, D is TRBD1 (5 bases). CDR3 protein: CASNPARDQPQHF. Written as DNA, the CDR3 is TGTGCCAGTAATCCCGCCAGGGATCAGCCCCAGCATTTT. Full variable domain (remainder filled in from reference TRBV19 and TRBJ1-5): DGGITQSPKYLFRKEGQNVTLSCEQNLNHDAMYWYRQDPGQGLRLIYYSQIVNDFQKGDIAEGYSVSREKKESFPLTVTSAQKNPTAFYLCASNPARDQPQHFGDGTRLSIL.